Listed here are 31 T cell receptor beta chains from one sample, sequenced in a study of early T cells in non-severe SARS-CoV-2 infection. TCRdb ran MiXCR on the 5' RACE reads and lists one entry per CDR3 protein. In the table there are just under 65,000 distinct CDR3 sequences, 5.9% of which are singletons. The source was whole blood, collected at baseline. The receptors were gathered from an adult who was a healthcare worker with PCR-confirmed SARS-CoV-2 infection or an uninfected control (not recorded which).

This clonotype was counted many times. CDR3 in amino acids: CASSFQQGISNEQFF. The CDR3 DNA reads as TGTGCCAGCAGCTTCCAACAGGGGATAAGCAATGAGCAGTTCTTC. The rearrangement uses TRBV11-1 and TRBJ2-1, with 7 bases lining up with TRBD1. This CDR3 is 15 amino acids long. Germline CDR1 SGHAT, CDR2 FQDESV (reference sequence). The junction had 8 bases not matched to a gene; V was cut back by 3 bases and J by 6 bases.

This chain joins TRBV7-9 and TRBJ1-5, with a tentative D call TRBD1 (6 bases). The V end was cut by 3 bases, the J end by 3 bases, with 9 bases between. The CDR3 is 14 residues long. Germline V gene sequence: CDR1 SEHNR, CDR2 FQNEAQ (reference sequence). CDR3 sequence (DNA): TGTGCCAGCAGCTTGACAGGAGACAATCAGCCCCAGCATTTT. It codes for CASSLTGDNQPQHF.

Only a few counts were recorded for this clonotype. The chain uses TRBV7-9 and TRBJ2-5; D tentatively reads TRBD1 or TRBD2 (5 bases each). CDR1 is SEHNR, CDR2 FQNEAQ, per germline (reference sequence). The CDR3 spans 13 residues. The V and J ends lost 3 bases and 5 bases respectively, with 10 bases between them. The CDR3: CASSFLGDETQYF. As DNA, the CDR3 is TGTGCCAGCAGCTTTCTGGGGGACGAGACCCAGTACTTC.

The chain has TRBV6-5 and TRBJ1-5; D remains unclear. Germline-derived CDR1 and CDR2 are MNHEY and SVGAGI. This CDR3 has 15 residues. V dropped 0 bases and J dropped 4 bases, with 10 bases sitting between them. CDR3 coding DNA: TGTGCCAGCAGTTACTCGCCGCAGAGGAATCAGCCCCAGCATTTT. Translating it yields CASSYSPQRNQPQHF.

The CDR3 nucleotides are TGTGCCAGCAGTTCGCTACAGGGGAGCAATCAGCCCCAGCATTTT. Its protein product is CASSSLQGSNQPQHF. V gene TRBV12-3 or TRBV12-4 combines with J gene TRBJ1-5, with 7 bases identical to TRBD1. With 4 bases clipped from V and 1 base from J, the junction kept 4 bases outside the gene matches. The CDR3 contains 15 residues.

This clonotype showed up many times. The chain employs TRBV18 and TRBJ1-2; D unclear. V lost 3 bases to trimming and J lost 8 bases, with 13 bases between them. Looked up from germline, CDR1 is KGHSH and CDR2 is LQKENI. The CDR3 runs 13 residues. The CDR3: CASSPSDTRGYTF. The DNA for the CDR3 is TGTGCCAGCTCACCGTCCGACACGAGGGGCTACACCTTC. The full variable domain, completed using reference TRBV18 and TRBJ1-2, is NAGVMQNPRHLVRRRGQEARLRCSPMKGHSHVYWYRQLPEEGLKFMVYLQKENIIDESGMPKERFSAEFPKEGPSILRIQQVVRGDSAAYFCASSPSDTRGYTFGSGTRLTVV.

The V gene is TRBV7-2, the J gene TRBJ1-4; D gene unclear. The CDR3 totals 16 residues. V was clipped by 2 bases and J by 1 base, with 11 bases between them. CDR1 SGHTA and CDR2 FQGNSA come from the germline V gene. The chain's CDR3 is CASSLRSGRTNEKLFF. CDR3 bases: TGTGCCAGCAGCTTACGGTCCGGCAGAACTAATGAAAAACTGTTTTTT.

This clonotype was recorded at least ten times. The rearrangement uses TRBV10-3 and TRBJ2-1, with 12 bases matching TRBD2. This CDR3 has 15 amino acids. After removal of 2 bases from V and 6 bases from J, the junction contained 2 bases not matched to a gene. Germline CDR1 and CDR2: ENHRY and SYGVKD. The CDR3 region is CAISEGLAGSNEQFF. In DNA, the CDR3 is TGTGCCATCAGTGAGGGACTAGCGGGATCCAATGAGCAGTTCTTC.

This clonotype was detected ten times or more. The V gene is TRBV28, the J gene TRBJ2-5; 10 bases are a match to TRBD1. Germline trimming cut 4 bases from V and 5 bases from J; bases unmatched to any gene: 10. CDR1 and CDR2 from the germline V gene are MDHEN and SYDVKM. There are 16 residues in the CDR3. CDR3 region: CASSSPGTGAGETQYF. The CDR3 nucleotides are TGTGCCAGCAGTTCCCCCGGGACAGGGGCAGGGGAGACCCAGTACTTC.

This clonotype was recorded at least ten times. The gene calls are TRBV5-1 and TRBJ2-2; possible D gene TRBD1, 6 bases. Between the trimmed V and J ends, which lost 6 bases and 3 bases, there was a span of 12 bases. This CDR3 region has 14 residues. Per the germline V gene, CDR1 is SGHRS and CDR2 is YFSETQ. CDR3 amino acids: CASKSQGHTGELFF. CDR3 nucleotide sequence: TGCGCCAGCAAATCACAGGGTCACACCGGGGAGCTGTTTTTT.

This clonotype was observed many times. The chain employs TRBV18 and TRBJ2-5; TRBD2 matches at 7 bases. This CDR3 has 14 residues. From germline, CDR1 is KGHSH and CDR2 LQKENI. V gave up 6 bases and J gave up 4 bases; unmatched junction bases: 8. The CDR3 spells CASSPRPGGETQYF. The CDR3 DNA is TGTGCCAGCTCCCCGCGTCCGGGAGGAGAGACCCAGTACTTC. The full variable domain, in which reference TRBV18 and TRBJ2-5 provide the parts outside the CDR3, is NAGVMQNPRHLVRRRGQEARLRCSPMKGHSHVYWYRQLPEEGLKFMVYLQKENIIDESGMPKERFSAEFPKEGPSILRIQQVVRGDSAAYFCASSPRPGGETQYFGPGTRLLVL.

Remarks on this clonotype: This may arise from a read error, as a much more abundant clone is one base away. The CDR3 region is CASSFTPRDSHQPQHF. CDR3 nucleotide sequence: TGTGCCAGCAGTTTTACTCCCCGGGACAGCCATCAGCCCCAGCATTTT. The chain recombines TRBV6-6 with TRBJ1-5; the match to TRBD1 covers 7 bases. The J segment lost 5 bases and the V segment lost 4 bases, leaving 11 bases of the junction unmatched. This CDR3 is 16 amino acids long. Germline values: CDR1 MNHNY, CDR2 SVGAGI (reference sequence).

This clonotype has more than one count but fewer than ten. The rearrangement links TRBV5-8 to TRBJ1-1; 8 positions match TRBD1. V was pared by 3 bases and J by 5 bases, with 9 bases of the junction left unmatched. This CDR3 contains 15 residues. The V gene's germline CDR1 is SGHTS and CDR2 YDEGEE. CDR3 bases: TGTGCCAGCAGCTCCGGGACAGGCGGGAGAACTGAAGCTTTCTTT. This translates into CASSSGTGGRTEAFF.

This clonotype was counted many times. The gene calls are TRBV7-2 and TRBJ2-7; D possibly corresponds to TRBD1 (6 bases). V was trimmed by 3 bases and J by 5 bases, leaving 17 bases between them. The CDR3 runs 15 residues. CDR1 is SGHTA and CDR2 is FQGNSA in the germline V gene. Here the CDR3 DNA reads TGTGCCAGCAGCTTCCTACCTACAGGGATGGACGAGCAGTACTTC. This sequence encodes CASSFLPTGMDEQYF.

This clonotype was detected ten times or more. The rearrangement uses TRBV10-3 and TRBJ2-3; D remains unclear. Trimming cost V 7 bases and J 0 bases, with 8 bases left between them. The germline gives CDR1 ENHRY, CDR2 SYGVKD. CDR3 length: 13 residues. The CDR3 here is CAINSFSTDTQYF. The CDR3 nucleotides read TGTGCCATCAATAGCTTTAGCACAGATACGCAGTATTTT.

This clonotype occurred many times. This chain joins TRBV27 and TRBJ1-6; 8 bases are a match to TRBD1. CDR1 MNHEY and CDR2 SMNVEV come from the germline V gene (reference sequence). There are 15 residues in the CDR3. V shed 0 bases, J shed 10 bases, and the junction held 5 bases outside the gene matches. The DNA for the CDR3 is TGTGCCAGCAGTTTATCTGCAGGGGGCCTATCACCCCTCCACTTT. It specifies CASSLSAGGLSPLHF.

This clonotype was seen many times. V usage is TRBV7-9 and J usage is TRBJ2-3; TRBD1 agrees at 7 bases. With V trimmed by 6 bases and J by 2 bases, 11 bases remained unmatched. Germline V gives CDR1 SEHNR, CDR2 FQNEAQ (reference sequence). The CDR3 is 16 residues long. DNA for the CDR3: TGTGCCAGCAGACACAATCCGGGACAGTCCACAGATACGCAGTATTTT. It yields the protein CASRHNPGQSTDTQYF.

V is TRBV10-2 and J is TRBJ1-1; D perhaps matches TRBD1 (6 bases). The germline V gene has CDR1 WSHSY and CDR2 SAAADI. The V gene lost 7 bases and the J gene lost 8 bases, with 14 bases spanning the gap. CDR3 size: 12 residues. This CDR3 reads CASNSGGGEAFF. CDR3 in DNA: TGCGCCAGCAACTCTGGGGGCGGCGAAGCTTTCTTT.

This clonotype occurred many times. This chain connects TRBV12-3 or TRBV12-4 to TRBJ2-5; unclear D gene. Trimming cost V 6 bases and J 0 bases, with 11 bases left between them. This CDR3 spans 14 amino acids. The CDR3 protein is CASRRGRNQETQYF. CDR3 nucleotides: TGTGCCAGCAGACGCGGACGGAACCAAGAGACCCAGTACTTC.

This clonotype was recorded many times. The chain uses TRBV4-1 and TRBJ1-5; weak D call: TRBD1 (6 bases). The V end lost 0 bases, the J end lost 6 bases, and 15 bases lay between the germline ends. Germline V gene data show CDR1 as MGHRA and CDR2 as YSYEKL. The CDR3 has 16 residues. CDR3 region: CASSQDLRQGIQPQHF. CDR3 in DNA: TGCGCCAGCAGCCAAGATCTAAGGCAGGGGATTCAGCCCCAGCATTTT.

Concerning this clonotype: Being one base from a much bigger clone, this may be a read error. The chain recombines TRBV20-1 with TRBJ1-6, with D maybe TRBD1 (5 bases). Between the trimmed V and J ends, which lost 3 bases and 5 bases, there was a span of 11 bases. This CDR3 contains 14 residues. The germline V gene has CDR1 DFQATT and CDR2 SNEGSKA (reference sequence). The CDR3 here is CSASQGTDNSPLHF. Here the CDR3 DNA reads TGCAGTGCTAGTCAGGGCACGGATAATTCACCCCTCCACTTT.

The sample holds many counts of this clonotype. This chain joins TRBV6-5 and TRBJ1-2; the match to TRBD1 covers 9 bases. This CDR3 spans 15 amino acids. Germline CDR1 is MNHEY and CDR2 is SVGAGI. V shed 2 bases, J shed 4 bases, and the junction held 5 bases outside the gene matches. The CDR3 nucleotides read TGTGCCAGCAGTTACCCCGGACAGGGGATCTATGGCTACACCTTC. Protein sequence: CASSYPGQGIYGYTF.

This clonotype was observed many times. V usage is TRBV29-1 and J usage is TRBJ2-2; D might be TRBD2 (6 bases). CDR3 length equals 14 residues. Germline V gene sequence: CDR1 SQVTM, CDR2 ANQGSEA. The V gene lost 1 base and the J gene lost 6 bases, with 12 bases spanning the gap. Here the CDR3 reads CSVEGVGRPGELFF. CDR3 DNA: TGCAGCGTTGAAGGGGTAGGGAGGCCCGGGGAGCTGTTTTTT.

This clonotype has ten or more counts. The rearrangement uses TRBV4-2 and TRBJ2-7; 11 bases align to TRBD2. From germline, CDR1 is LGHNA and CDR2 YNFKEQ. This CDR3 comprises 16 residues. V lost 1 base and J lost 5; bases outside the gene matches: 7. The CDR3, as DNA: TGTGCCAGCAGCCAAGTCATGACTAGCGGGAACCACGAGCAGTACTTC. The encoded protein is CASSQVMTSGNHEQYF.

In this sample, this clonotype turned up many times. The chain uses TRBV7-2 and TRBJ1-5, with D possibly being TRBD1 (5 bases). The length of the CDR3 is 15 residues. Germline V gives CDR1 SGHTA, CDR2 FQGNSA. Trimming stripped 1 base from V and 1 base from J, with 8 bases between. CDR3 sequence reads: CASSLEGRSNQPQHF. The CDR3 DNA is TGTGCCAGCAGCTTAGAGGGGAGAAGCAATCAGCCCCAGCATTTT.

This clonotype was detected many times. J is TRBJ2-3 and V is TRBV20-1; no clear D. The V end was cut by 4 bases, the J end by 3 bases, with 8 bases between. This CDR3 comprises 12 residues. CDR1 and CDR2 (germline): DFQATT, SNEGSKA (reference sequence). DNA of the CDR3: TGCAGTGCTAACCCGTTTACAGATACGCAGTATTTT. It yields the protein CSANPFTDTQYF.

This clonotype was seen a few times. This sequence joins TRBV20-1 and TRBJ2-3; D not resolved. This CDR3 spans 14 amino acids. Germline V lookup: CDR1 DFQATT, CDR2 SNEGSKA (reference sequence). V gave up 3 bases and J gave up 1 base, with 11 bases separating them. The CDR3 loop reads CSASPSTRTDTQYF. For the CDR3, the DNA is TGCAGTGCTAGCCCCTCGACCCGCACAGATACGCAGTATTTT.

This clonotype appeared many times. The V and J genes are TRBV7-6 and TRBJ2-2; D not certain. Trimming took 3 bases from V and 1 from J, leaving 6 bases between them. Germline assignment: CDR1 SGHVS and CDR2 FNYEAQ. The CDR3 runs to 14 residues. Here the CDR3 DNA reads TGTGCCAGCAGCTTGGGCGGGAACACCGGGGAGCTGTTTTTT. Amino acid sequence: CASSLGGNTGELFF.

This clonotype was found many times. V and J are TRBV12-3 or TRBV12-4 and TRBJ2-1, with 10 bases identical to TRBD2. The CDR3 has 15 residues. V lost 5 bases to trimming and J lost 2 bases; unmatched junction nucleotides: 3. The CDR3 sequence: CASSRTSGAYNEQFF. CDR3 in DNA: TGTGCCAGCAGTCGGACTAGCGGAGCCTACAATGAGCAGTTCTTC.

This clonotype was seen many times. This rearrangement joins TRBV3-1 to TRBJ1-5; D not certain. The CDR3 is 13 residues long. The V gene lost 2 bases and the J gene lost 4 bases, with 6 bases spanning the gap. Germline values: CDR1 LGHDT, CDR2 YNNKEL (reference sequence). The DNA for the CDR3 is TGTGCCAGCAGCCAATCCAGTAATCAGCCCCAGCATTTT. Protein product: CASSQSSNQPQHF. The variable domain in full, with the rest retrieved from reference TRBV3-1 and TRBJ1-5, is DTAVSQTPKYLVTQMGNDKSIKCEQNLGHDTMYWYKQDSKKFLKIMFSYNNKELIINETVPNRFSPKSPDKAHLNLHINSLELGDSAVYFCASSQSSNQPQHFGDGTRLSIL.

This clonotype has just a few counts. The CDR3 nucleotides read TGTGCCAGCAGCCGACAGGGGGAAGAGCAGTACTTC. As protein: CASSRQGEEQYF. The chain links TRBV5-5 to TRBJ2-7; 9 bases are shared with TRBD1. CDR1 is SGHKS, CDR2 YYEKEE, per germline (reference sequence). The V and J ends lost 4 bases and 7 bases, in that order; junction bases with no gene match: 3. The CDR3 has 12 residues. The full variable domain, rest sourced from reference TRBV5-5 and TRBJ2-7, is DAGVTQSPTHLIKTRGQQVTLRCSPISGHKSVSWYQQVLGQGPQFIFQYYEKEERGRGNFPDRFSARQFPNYSSELNVNALLLGDSALYLCASSRQGEEQYFGPGTRLTVT.